The clone carrying this TCR beta chain has just a few counts. The antigen is unknown. Two oligonucleotides, mixed equimolar, formed the beta constant-region primer covering TRBC1 and TRBC2. Nested alpha and beta constant-region primers with the SP2 primer drove four PCR rounds on ligated cDNA. A 12-nucleotide UMI and the SP2 primer were added to the cDNA 3' end by oligonucleotide ligation. Via MiXCR, TCRdb re-called the UMI-ligation and nested PCR reads, giving one row per CDR3 protein. The data show under 150,000 distinct CDR3 sequences, approximately 20% seen once. The CDR3 length is 16 residues. V was clipped by 4 bases and J by 1 base, with 14 bases between them. Per germline, CDR1 SGHAT and CDR2 FQNNGV. The data were taken from a study of naive and memory T cell subsets. Study-wide points: No ground truth validated the naive and memory repertoire findings. Diversity fell and Gini index rose from naive through CM, EM, EMRA. Naive repertoires, especially CD8, held a few larger clonotypes, possibly memory cells re-expressing CD45RA.

After the first PCR, alpha and beta chain libraries were processed separately. The receptor comes from a human donor in good health. The sample was naive CD8+ T cells from blood. This chain uses TRBV11-2 with TRBJ2-1, with D possibly TRBD2 on 6 matching bases. CDR3 bases: TGTGCCAGCAGCTCGATAGTAGCGGAATCCTACAATGAGCAGTTCTTC. This codes for CASSSIVAESYNEQFF.